A single sample gave rise to the 5 T cell receptor beta chains below, sequenced in a study of chemoradiotherapy in HPV16-positive cancers. Using immunoSEQ multiplex PCR, the repertoire was profiled, and TCRdb retains in-frame clones only, with some absent. The profile shows approximately 8,400 clones, 65% to 85% of them singletons. This material was acquired from a patient who underwent chemoradiotherapy. The receptors derive from a human donor with HPV-associated anogenital cancer.

The rearrangement links TRBV6-5 to TRBJ2-2, with TRBD1 as a possible D gene (6 bases). Trimming took 2 bases from V and 4 from J, leaving 11 bases between them. CDR3 size: 15 residues. Germline V gene sequence: CDR1 MNHEY, CDR2 SVGAGI. CDR3 sequence reads: CASSYRGSGTGELFF. The DNA of the CDR3 is TGTGCCAGCAGTTACAGGGGGTCGGGCACCGGGGAGCTGTTTTTT.

The chain joins TRBV27 to TRBJ1-1, with 8 bases identical to TRBD1. Germline trimming cut 5 bases from V and 5 bases from J; bases unmatched to any gene: 10. Germline values: CDR1 MNHEY, CDR2 SMNVEV (reference sequence). The CDR3 is 15 amino acids. Written as DNA, the CDR3 is TGTGCCAGCAGTCCATTCGGACAGGGTCTGACTGAAGCTTTCTTT. It is translated as CASSPFGQGLTEAFF.

This clone showed up just once. This chain connects TRBV6-1 to TRBJ1-2; 9 bases are a match to TRBD1. Germline-derived CDR1 and CDR2 are MNHNS and SASEGT. The CDR3 totals 14 residues. V trimming: 5 bases; J trimming: 8 bases; junction bases outside the gene matches: 9. CDR3 loop: CASSLDRGREGYTF. The CDR3 DNA follows: TGTGCCAGCAGTTTGGACAGGGGTAGAGAAGGCTACACCTTC.

V is TRBV2 and J is TRBJ2-7, with TRBD2 matching 8 bases. Losses at the gene ends were 7 bases for V and 4 bases for J; bases not matched to a gene: 9. This CDR3 comprises 14 residues. Germline CDR1 reads SNHLY; CDR2 reads FYNNEI. The CDR3 region is CASNLSGSRYEQYF. CDR3 in DNA: TGTGCCAGCAACTTAAGCGGGAGTAGGTACGAGCAGTACTTC.

The rearrangement joins TRBV11-2 to TRBJ1-1, with D unclear. This CDR3 spans 15 amino acids. V shed 1 base and J shed 0 bases, with 9 bases lying between them. The germline gives CDR1 SGHAT, CDR2 FQNNGV. CDR3 residues: CASSLVSRLNTEAFF. Here the CDR3 DNA reads TGTGCCAGCAGCTTAGTATCCAGACTGAACACTGAAGCTTTCTTT. The entire variable domain, with the rest obtained from reference TRBV11-2 and TRBJ1-1, is as follows: EAGVAQSPRYKIIEKRQSVAFWCNPISGHATLYWYQQILGQGPKLLIQFQNNGVVDDSQLPKDRFSAERLKGVDSTLKIQPAKLEDSAVYLCASSLVSRLNTEAFFGQGTRLTVV.